This T cell receptor beta chain is drawn from a study of T cell responses to AZD1222 COVID-19 vaccine. Comments on this clone: Its antigen is not known.

Study-level points and caveats: At baseline, just a handful of AZD1222 recipients tested seropositive. White British people made up most donors, females outnumbered males, and clonal diversity was possibly underestimated. Repertoires were collected only later (after the peak T cell response had occurred). Compared with day 0, the breadth and depth of the Spike-specific TCR repertoire rose significantly after two doses of AZD1222.

Trimming stripped 4 bases from V and 4 bases from J, with 22 bases between. The CDR3 has 16 residues. Germline values: CDR1 SQVTM, CDR2 ANQGSEA. Sequencing was performed with immunoSEQ multiplex PCR; in TCRdb, only in-frame clones are kept and a portion is missing. This table holds approximately 88,000 clones, less than 95% found once. This sequence joins TRBV29-1 and TRBJ1-1, with D possibly matching TRBD1 (6 bases). Specimen: peripheral blood, collected 28 days after the second AZD1222 dose. This clonotype was sampled from an adult who received the AZD1222 COVID-19 vaccine. The CDR3 bases are TGCAGCGTTGTCTATACTAGGATGGTCAGGGGCACTGAAGCTTTCTTT. Its translation: CSVVYTRMVRGTEAFF.